A selection of T cell receptor beta chains follows, all from one sample in a study of PD-1 blockade in classical Hodgkin lymphoma. Libraries were prepared by immunoSEQ multiplex PCR; TCRdb keeps only in-frame clonotypes and omits some of them. The repertoire holds around 99,000 clones, with around 81% as singletons. The specimen was peripheral blood mononuclear cells (PBMCs), collected before the second cycle of nivolumab. The receptors were sampled from a human donor with classical Hodgkin lymphoma. CDR3s include the opening cysteine and the closing phenylalanine or tryptophan.

TRBJ1-3,TRBV10-3,CAISAQYTGNTIYF
TRBJ1-5,TRBV19,CASSRDNPLSNQPQHF
TRBJ1-3,TRBV5-6,CASSLGGNTIYF
TRBJ1-2,TRBV5-5,CASSLWSSYGYTF
TRBJ1-1,TRBV10-1,CASAPLGGRNTEAFF
TRBJ1-4,TRBV30,CAWGTGDEKLFF
TRBJ2-3,TRBV28,CASSLQLVQDTQYF
TRBJ1-4,TRBV2,CASRFGTGPNEKLFF
TRBJ1-2,TRBV7-9,CASSLDRGGYTF
TRBJ2-1,TRBV7-6,CASSFGLVGNEQFF
TRBJ1-5,TRBV19,CASSIFQNQPQHF
TRBJ2-6,TRBV2,CASSDRGRANVLTF
TRBJ2-1,TRBV19,CASSPRLAERDYNEQFF
TRBJ2-1,TRBV25-1,CASSDPEWASEQFF
TRBJ1-1,TRBV10-3,CAISSGTGGANTEAFF
TRBJ2-7,TRBV5-1,CASSWERSSYEQYF
TRBJ1-1,TRBV6-1,CASRPTGGRAFF
TRBJ1-1,TRBV7-2,CASSLGPGNTEAFF
TRBJ2-3,TRBV28,CASSSPPVGGRTDTQYF
TRBJ2-5,TRBV7-7,CASSAGWETQYF
TRBJ2-7,TRBV11-2,CASSRYQGALSYEQYF
TRBJ1-1,TRBV5-6,CASKRTGRTEAFF
TRBJ1-1,TRBV10-3,CAIRAGTGDYTEAFF
TRBJ2-6,TRBV2,CASSRDRGPGANVLTF
TRBJ1-2,TRBV5-1,CASSRAGGFNGYTF
TRBJ1-4,TRBV2,CASSERQGGEKLFF
TRBJ1-5,TRBV10-1,CASSESGSNQPQHF
TRBJ2-1,TRBV7-2,CASSQRDPGRDEQFF
TRBJ1-5,TRBV5-5,CASSLFGDSQPQHF
TRBJ2-5,TRBV25-1,CASTSVGGYQYF
TRBJ1-2,TRBV27,CASSRTRQGDYGYTF
TRBJ2-7,TRBV7-8,CASSSLQGYEQYF